The rows below give T cell receptor beta chains drawn from one sample of a study of T-cell memory formation after mild COVID-19. TCRdb reanalysed the 5' RACE reads using MiXCR and keeps one entry per CDR3 protein. Here the sample spans over 300,000 distinct CDR3 sequences, less than 25% being singletons. The sample taken for sequencing was PBMCs or a T cell subset sorted from them (not recorded which). The receptors shown here come from a man between 18 and 29 years old who had mild COVID-19 (a few samples of this study predate the infection). Cell type and time point are not known. Both conserved end residues are part of each CDR3. A D gene is named only where the DNA matches it firmly. A clone size is listed for some rows: how often the clone was seen (once, few, many), or a class if it is expanded.

abundance,d_gene,v_gene,j_gene,CDR3aa,CDR3nt
NA,NA,TRBV7-3,TRBJ2-3,CAHGTEVDTQYF,TGTGCCCACGGGACTGAGGTAGATACGCAGTATTTT
NA,NA,TRBV5-1,TRBJ2-3,CASAPLRPDTQYF,TGCGCCAGCGCTCCATTACGTCCGGATACGCAGTATTTT
many,NA,TRBV12-3/TRBV12-4,TRBJ1-3,CASSLVNSGNTIYF,TGTGCCAGCAGTTTGGTGAACTCTGGAAACACCATATATTTT
NA,NA,TRBV28,TRBJ1-3,CASTRGGINTIYF,TGTGCCAGCACGCGAGGGGGAATAAACACCATATATTTT
few,TRBD1,TRBV15,TRBJ2-7,CATSRGGGQGAYEQYF,TGTGCCACCAGCAGGGGCGGGGGACAGGGGGCTTACGAGCAGTACTTC
few,TRBD1,TRBV10-3,TRBJ1-1,CAISEPDRGNTEAFF,TGTGCCATCAGCGAGCCGGACAGGGGGAACACTGAAGCTTTCTTT
few,NA,TRBV14,TRBJ1-6,CASSQGWNSPLHF,TGTGCCAGCAGCCAAGGGTGGAATTCACCCCTCCACTTT
few,TRBD1,TRBV4-1,TRBJ2-2,CASSHSGQGFATGELFF,TGCGCCAGCAGCCATTCAGGACAGGGTTTCGCCACCGGGGAGCTGTTTTTT
NA,NA,TRBV7-2,TRBJ1-1,CASSSGIEAFF,TGTGCCAGCAGCTCGGGGATTGAAGCTTTCTTT
NA,TRBD2,TRBV4-1,TRBJ2-3,CASSQDGGGAGDTQYF,TGCGCCAGCAGCCAAGATGGCGGGGGGGCAGGAGATACGCAGTATTTT
NA,NA,TRBV19,TRBJ1-2,CATSSVYLNYGYTF,TGTGCCACTTCCAGCGTATACCTTAACTATGGCTACACCTTC
few,NA,TRBV19,TRBJ1-2,CASSIATGRRYGYTF,TGTGCCAGTAGTATAGCGACAGGCCGTCGCTATGGCTACACCTTC
few,TRBD2,TRBV7-2,TRBJ2-3,CASSLTSGGALDTQYF,TGTGCCAGCAGCTTAACTAGCGGGGGGGCCCTAGATACGCAGTATTTT
NA,NA,TRBV12-3/TRBV12-4,TRBJ1-2,CASSFNGDGYTF,TGTGCCAGCAGTTTTAATGGGGACGGCTACACCTTC
NA,TRBD2,TRBV7-9,TRBJ2-3,CASSSSGSGGIDTQYF,TGTGCCAGCAGCTCCTCGGGTAGCGGGGGTATAGATACGCAGTATTTT
NA,NA,TRBV10-3,TRBJ1-5,CAIGTGTDSNQPQHF,TGTGCCATCGGTACCGGGACGGATAGCAATCAGCCCCAGCATTTT
few,NA,TRBV9,TRBJ2-3,CASSVGYRSTDTQYF,TGTGCCAGCAGCGTAGGTTATAGAAGCACAGATACGCAGTATTTT
few,NA,TRBV5-6,TRBJ1-1,CASSLAVDTEAFF,TGTGCCAGCAGCTTGGCGGTGGATACTGAAGCTTTCTTT
NA,TRBD2,TRBV7-9,TRBJ2-1,CASSAGLINEQFF,TGTGCCAGCAGCGCGGGACTAATTAATGAGCAGTTCTTC
few,NA,TRBV7-3,TRBJ2-3,CASSASGLTDTQYF,TGTGCCAGCAGCGCAAGCGGCCTCACAGATACGCAGTATTTT
few,NA,TRBV6-5,TRBJ2-2,CASSYIRPQPTGELFF,TGTGCCAGCAGTTACATTCGTCCACAGCCCACCGGGGAGCTGTTTTTT
NA,NA,TRBV4-2,TRBJ1-2,CASSQAIQGSNGYTF,TGTGCCAGCAGCCAAGCCATCCAGGGATCGAATGGCTACACCTTC
NA,TRBD1,TRBV5-5,TRBJ2-3,CAGGQSTDTQYF,TGTGCCGGGGGACAGAGCACAGATACGCAGTATTTT
few,NA,TRBV15,TRBJ2-2,CATSRASPDTGELFF,TGTGCCACCAGCCGAGCCTCCCCAGATACCGGGGAGCTGTTTTTT
NA,TRBD1,TRBV5-1,TRBJ1-3,CASSPTGESGNTIYF,TGCGCCAGCAGCCCGACAGGGGAATCGGGAAACACCATATATTTT
few,TRBD2,TRBV29-1,TRBJ2-1,CSVVYGGGAYNEQFF,TGCAGCGTTGTGTACGGCGGGGGGGCCTACAATGAGCAGTTCTTC
NA,TRBD2,TRBV25-1,TRBJ2-5,CASSVTSGAQETQYF,TGTGCCAGCAGTGTAACTAGCGGGGCGCAAGAGACCCAGTACTTC
NA,TRBD1,TRBV15,TRBJ1-2,CATSRDSRGAGYTF,TGTGCCACCAGCAGAGATAGCAGGGGGGCCGGCTACACCTTC
NA,NA,TRBV4-1,TRBJ2-7,CASSRPWVGTSYEQYF,TGCGCCAGCAGCCGGCCCTGGGTAGGGACCTCCTACGAGCAGTACTTC
many,NA,TRBV5-4,TRBJ2-1,CASSLVGGGYNEQFF,TGTGCCAGCAGCTTGGTTGGTGGGGGTTACAATGAGCAGTTCTTC
many,TRBD1,TRBV6-6,TRBJ2-4,CASSRTGGAKNIQYF,TGTGCCAGCAGTCGGACAGGGGGAGCCAAAAACATTCAGTACTTC
NA,NA,TRBV7-3,TRBJ2-5,CASSYGGGGIETQYF,TGTGCCAGCAGCTACGGTGGTGGCGGTATAGAGACCCAGTACTTC